The table lists the clone carrying this TCR beta chain with a count of one. Its antigen is still unknown. This sample also contains other DNA sequences that code for the same CDR3. The sample comes from a study of cytomegalovirus exposure and HLA in healthy donors. The CDR3 has 16 residues. The V gene's germline CDR1 is SGHRS and CDR2 YFSETQ. V lost 0 bases, J lost 2 bases, and 14 bases lay in between. The PCR employed 60 Vbeta primers together with 13 Jbeta primers. Using immunoSEQ multiplex PCR, the repertoire was profiled, and TCRdb retains in-frame clones only, with some absent. This table holds over 150,000 clones, around 75% found once. General study results and limits: The study reported that TCR beta sequences accurately predicted HLA-A and HLA-B alleles in most subjects. DRB1 had the most TCR associations and HLA-C the fewest, a later analysis found, with rates varying by HLA locus.

Sequences were obtained from PBMCs. This receptor was identified in a male donor in good health and CMV-seronegative. This chain joins TRBV5-1 and TRBJ1-2, with unresolved D. CDR3 sequence (DNA): TGCGCCAGCAGCTTGGCGACGGGGAGATGGAACTATGGCTACACCTTC. It yields the protein CASSLATGRWNYGYTF. The variable domain in full, completed from reference TRBV5-1 and TRBJ1-2, reads KAGVTQTPRYLIKTRGQQVTLSCSPISGHRSVSWYQQTPGQGLQFLFEYFSETQRNKGNFPGRFSGRQFSNSRSEMNVSTLELGDSALYLCASSLATGRWNYGYTFGSGTRLTVV.